This TCR beta chain was observed in a study of blood T cell repertoires in COVID-19 (dated by TCRdb to about 2020). Some background on the complete study: Collaborator samples came from the United States, Italy and Spain and covered acute and convalescent phases of COVID-19. The prospective study material was composed of cDNA or gDNA derived from T cells, B-cell-depleted T cells, or PBMCs. Deeply sampled blood TCRbeta repertoires from subjects exposed to, actively infected with, or recovered from COVID-19 were included in the dataset. Sample metadata almost always included a de-identified subject ID, COVID-19 status, age in years and sex. Samples came from the ongoing ImmuneRACE study (first 160 participants) plus 1,254 subjects from 6 global collaborators. The repertoires were released in a freely available public database meant as a resource for research on the immune response to SARS-CoV-2. Where available, HLA class I and class II types were taken from metadata supplied by the sample provider and were not determined by assay-based typing. Results the study describes overall, beyond this receptor: Clinical and demographic metadata were provided uncurated, with the amount varying by source and participant.

With respect to this clone: Its antigen is still unknown. No base-level quality is on record; no much larger clone is a single base apart.

The collaborating institutions used their own protocols to collect whole blood in K2EDTA tubes. Collaborator samples were shipped for TCRbeta analysis as frozen whole blood, isolated PBMCs, or DNA extracted from either sample type. From the germline V gene, CDR1 is LGHNA and CDR2 is YSLEER. Germline trimming amounts to 0 bases on V and 3 bases on J, with 11 as the count of junction bases outside the gene matches. The CDR3 goes from the cysteine to the phenylalanine over 18 residues. The CDR3 DNA has 54 bases and is translated from base 1. TCRbeta CDR3 regions were amplified from genomic DNA by means of the immunoSEQ Assay, a bias-controlled multiplex PCR. Under the source paper's analysis protocol: The number of nucleated cells in each sample was estimated from the amplification of reference gene primers within the assay. To quantify the absolute abundance of each unique TCRbeta CDR3 rearrangement, sequence reads were collapsed and filtered. Productive Simpson clonality was computed per sample as the square root of Simpson's diversity index over productive rearrangements. TCRdb stores this immuneACCESS table with in-frame sequences only. Part of the clones is absent; in the studies checked, under half of the shortfall reflects unresolved V genes, and no reason is known for the rest. The V and J calls and clone size come from that table; D and trimming were worked out from the DNA. The sample table lists fewer than 250,000 clones, under 90% of them with a count of one. 20% of the sample goes to the ten largest clones.

This TCR came from a man younger than 40 with active or convalescent COVID-19. The V and J genes are TRBV4-3 and TRBJ2-3, and 8 bases in between align with TRBD2. The sequencing input was peripheral blood. The bases are TGCGCCAGCAGCCAAGAGTCGGGAGGGCCGTTTGGGACAGATACGCAGTATTTT. This codes for CASSQESGGPFGTDTQYF.